This T cell receptor (beta chain) was sequenced during a study of T cell changes during pregnancy in multiple sclerosis. Looked up from germline, CDR1 is SGHNT and CDR2 is YENEEA. The CDR3 extends over 14 amino acids. The V end was cut by 1 base, the J end by 1 base, with 7 bases between. Data came from immunoSEQ multiplex PCR; TCRdb stores just in-frame clones and leaves some out. The repertoire holds just over 80,000 clones, about 95% seen once, with roughly 1.1% in the top ten. The rearrangement uses TRBV11-3 and TRBJ1-2; D is ambiguous. This sequence was found in a female donor with multiple sclerosis, enrolled in a pregnancy study. The sample in question was peripheral blood, obtained in the second trimester of pregnancy. This chain's CDR3 is CASSLVQYNYGYTF. The CDR3 bases are TGTGCCAGCAGCTTAGTTCAGTATAACTATGGCTACACCTTC.